This TCR beta chain was sequenced during a study of response to subunit inactivated influenza vaccine. Points on this clonotype: As yet, its antigen is unknown.

TCRdb independently ran MiXCR on the RT-PCR reads; one entry per CDR3 protein. Found here are more than 700,000 distinct CDR3 sequences, approximately 22% of them singletons; the top ten hold roughly a tenth. Germline assignment: CDR1 MNHEY and CDR2 SMNVEV (reference sequence). This CDR3 contains 14 residues. The V and J ends lost 3 bases and 12 bases, in that order; junction bases with no gene match: 6. General observations from the study: Authors suggested each seasonal flu vaccination may recruit only limited numbers of new T cells.

The source is a man aged 50-59 years who received an inactivated influenza vaccine. The rearrangement joins TRBV27 to TRBJ2-1, with TRBD2 matching over 12 bases. Material: PBMCs from blood, obtained roughly 5 days after vaccination. In DNA, the CDR3 is TGTGCCAGCAGTTTTCCGGGACTAGCGGGCCCGCAGTTCTTC. It translates to CASSFPGLAGPQFF.